The rows below give T cell receptor beta chains drawn from one sample of a study of CD8 T cells in ankylosing spondylitis. TCRdb fed the 5' RACE reads into MiXCR, producing one record per CDR3 protein. Here the sample spans approximately 550,000 distinct CDR3 sequences, about 13% being singletons. Sequenced: blood, either unsorted or a sorted T cell fraction (not recorded which). The source of these receptors is a male donor with ankylosing spondylitis. CDR3s include the opening cysteine and the closing phenylalanine or tryptophan. A D gene is named only where the DNA matches it firmly. Rows may omit the clone size; those that give it use once, few, many or a size class.

v_gene,d_gene,abundance,j_gene,CDR3aa,CDR3nt
TRBV7-2,TRBD2,few,TRBJ2-3,CASSLLADTSTDTQYF,TGTGCCAGCAGCTTGCTAGCGGATACTAGCACAGATACGCAGTATTTT
TRBV6-5,TRBD1,.,TRBJ2-1,CASRYRGSYNEQFF,TGTGCCAGCAGGTACAGGGGTTCGTACAATGAGCAGTTCTTC
TRBV29-1,TRBD2,.,TRBJ2-3,CSVVGGRAVDTQYF,TGCAGCGTTGTTGGCGGGAGGGCGGTAGATACGCAGTATTTT
TRBV20-1,.,many,TRBJ2-1,CSGLGRGGPRSYNEQFF,TGCAGTGGCCTCGGAAGGGGAGGCCCTCGCTCCTACAATGAGCAGTTCTTC
TRBV4-2,.,.,TRBJ2-1,CASSQESGGDRYNEQFF,TGTGCCAGCAGCCAAGAAAGCGGAGGGGACCGATACAATGAGCAGTTCTTC
TRBV24-1,TRBD2,few,TRBJ2-1,CATSDPDYRTSGPNEQFF,TGTGCCACCAGTGATCCGGACTATCGGACTAGCGGGCCCAATGAGCAGTTCTTC
TRBV28,.,.,TRBJ2-2,CASRPAHTGELFF,TGTGCCAGCCGCCCGGCGCACACCGGGGAGCTGTTTTTT
TRBV5-6,.,few,TRBJ2-3,CASSSSRDIDTDTQYF,TGTGCCAGCAGCTCCTCCCGGGACATCGACACAGATACGCAGTATTTT
TRBV5-1,.,.,TRBJ2-1,CASSPRAGEGNEQFF,TGCGCCAGCAGCCCCCGGGCAGGGGAAGGTAATGAGCAGTTCTTC
TRBV3-1,.,few,TRBJ1-1,CASSQGPGITEAFF,TGTGCCAGCAGCCAAGGTCCGGGGATAACTGAAGCTTTCTTT
TRBV5-6,.,few,TRBJ2-7,CASSLPGAHSYEQYF,TGTGCCAGCAGCTTACCAGGGGCTCATTCCTACGAGCAGTACTTC
TRBV6-6,.,few,TRBJ1-4,CASSYPGIEKLFF,TGTGCCAGCAGTTACCCCGGTATTGAAAAACTGTTTTTT
TRBV7-2,TRBD1,few,TRBJ2-5,CASSRQGLETQYF,TGTGCCAGCAGCCGACAGGGGTTGGAGACCCAGTACTTC
TRBV11-2,TRBD2,.,TRBJ2-1,CASSLDYTGTSGPAYNEQFF,TGTGCCAGCAGCTTAGATTATACGGGGACTAGCGGGCCAGCCTACAATGAGCAGTTCTTC
TRBV12-3/TRBV12-4,.,.,TRBJ2-1,CASTTVGRVGEQFF,TGTGCCAGCACCACCGTTGGGCGGGTCGGTGAGCAGTTCTTC
TRBV20-1,TRBD2,few,TRBJ2-7,CSAKRLAGENEQYF,TGCAGTGCTAAGCGACTAGCGGGAGAAAACGAGCAGTACTTC
TRBV20-1,.,.,TRBJ2-7,CSARDGLASAGYEQYF,TGCAGTGCTAGAGACGGATTGGCTAGCGCGGGGTACGAGCAGTACTTC
TRBV7-2,.,few,TRBJ1-2,CASSTPLQGYTF,TGTGCCAGCAGCACCCCACTGCAAGGCTACACCTTC
TRBV10-2,TRBD1,few,TRBJ1-5,CASRGTGERQPQHF,TGCGCCAGCCGCGGGACAGGGGAGAGACAGCCCCAGCATTTT
TRBV10-3,TRBD2,few,TRBJ2-3,CAIQTSGRSTDTQYF,TGTGCCATCCAGACTAGCGGGAGGTCGACAGATACGCAGTATTTT
TRBV29-1,.,few,TRBJ1-4,CSVVVSSSEKLFF,TGCAGCGTTGTTGTCTCTTCTTCGGAAAAACTGTTTTTT
TRBV2,.,.,TRBJ1-5,CASSGSSNQPQHF,TGTGCCAGCAGTGGTTCTAGCAATCAGCCCCAGCATTTT
TRBV10-3,.,few,TRBJ2-2,CAIRGSGELFF,TGTGCCATCAGAGGTTCAGGGGAGCTGTTTTTT
TRBV29-1,.,.,TRBJ2-3,CSVDGDTQYF,TGCAGCGTTGACGGGGATACGCAGTATTTT
TRBV20-1,.,many,TRBJ1-3,CSASEGQGRNTIYF,TGCAGTGCTAGTGAGGGGCAAGGGAGAAACACCATATATTTT
TRBV5-1,.,many,TRBJ2-2,CATGGGQNTGELFF,TGCGCCACCGGCGGGGGCCAGAACACCGGGGAGCTGTTTTTT
TRBV5-4,.,.,TRBJ1-1,CASSVQVGTEAFF,TGTGCCAGCAGCGTCCAGGTGGGCACTGAAGCTTTCTTT
TRBV10-2,.,.,TRBJ2-2,CASIGSVPGELFF,TGCGCCAGCATAGGTAGCGTCCCCGGGGAGCTGTTTTTT
TRBV6-5,.,.,TRBJ2-5,CASSTPGTRETQYF,TGTGCCAGCAGTACTCCCGGGACTCGGGAGACCCAGTACTTC
TRBV2,.,.,TRBJ1-6,CASVVERNFSPLHF,TGTGCCAGCGTCGTGGAACGGAATTTTTCACCCCTCCACTTT
TRBV11-2,TRBD1,few,TRBJ2-1,CASSPGQGINNEQFF,TGTGCCAGCAGCCCGGGACAGGGTATAAACAATGAGCAGTTCTTC
TRBV24-1,TRBD2,many,TRBJ2-1,CATSDIGEGSYNEQFF,TGTGCCACCAGTGACATCGGGGAGGGTTCCTACAATGAGCAGTTCTTC
TRBV20-1,TRBD2,few,TRBJ2-1,CSARDSGRGNEQFF,TGCAGTGCTAGAGATAGCGGGAGGGGCAATGAGCAGTTCTTC
TRBV5-1,.,many,TRBJ2-2,CASSLLGADTGELFF,TGCGCCAGCAGCTTGCTGGGGGCGGACACCGGGGAGCTGTTTTTT
TRBV29-1,TRBD1,.,TRBJ2-5,CSGVGDSFQETQYF,TGCAGCGGGGTGGGGGACAGCTTCCAAGAGACCCAGTACTTC
TRBV5-6,.,few,TRBJ2-3,CASRRTGSNTQYF,TGTGCCAGCAGGAGAACAGGGTCTAATACGCAGTATTTT
TRBV10-1,TRBD2,.,TRBJ2-1,CASSDSGRGDSEQFF,TGCGCCAGCAGTGATAGCGGGAGAGGGGATAGTGAGCAGTTCTTC
TRBV6-1,TRBD2,.,TRBJ2-2,CASSVRLAGVNTGELFF,TGTGCCAGCAGTGTTAGGCTAGCGGGAGTGAACACCGGGGAGCTGTTTTTT
TRBV20-1,.,.,TRBJ2-7,CSARTGQEQYF,TGCAGTGCTAGAACAGGGCAAGAGCAGTACTTC
TRBV5-5,.,few,TRBJ1-3,CASSLAIPAGNTIYF,TGTGCCAGCAGCCTTGCTATTCCAGCTGGAAACACCATATATTTT